The 27 T cell receptor beta chains given below trace back to one sample, sequenced in a study of intratumoral heterogeneity in liver cancer. The data were produced by immunoSEQ multiplex PCR, yet TCRdb's version contains in-frame clones alone and is incomplete. This table holds 21,000 or so clones, approximately 70% found once. This material consisted of tumor-adjacent normal tissue, taken before any cancer treatment. Receptors originate from a woman in her 70s with hepatocellular carcinoma.

This chain links TRBV5-1 with TRBJ1-3; no definite D call. Germline CDR1 is SGHRS and CDR2 is YFSETQ. The CDR3 is 17 amino acids. V lost 0 bases to trimming and J lost 5 bases, with 18 bases between them. DNA of the CDR3: TGCGCCAGCAGCTTGGGAGCCGGGCTACCAGAACGAAACACCATATATTTT. It yields the protein CASSLGAGLPERNTIYF.

This chain uses TRBV14 with TRBJ1-4; D call uncertain. The CDR3 covers 13 residues. Between the trimmed V and J ends, which lost 4 bases and 7 bases, there was a span of 10 bases. CDR1 SGHDN and CDR2 FVKESK come from the germline V gene. The DNA of the CDR3 is TGTGCCAGCAGCCTAAAGGGTGGTGAAAAACTGTTTTTT. This gives the protein CASSLKGGEKLFF.

The chain combines TRBV12-2 with TRBJ2-1; the D segment call TRBD2 is taken from the table without a DNA check. TRBV12-2 constitutes a pseudogene. The CDR3 spans 20 residues. The CDR3 is CASRLETSGQTISYHNEQFF. The CDR3 bases are TGTGCAAGTCGCTTAGAGACTAGCGGGCAGACAATATCCTACCACAATGAGCAGTTCTTC.

V usage is TRBV5-5 and J usage is TRBJ1-1, with D maybe TRBD1 (6 bases). There are 13 residues in the CDR3. Germline V lookup: CDR1 SGHKS, CDR2 YYEKEE (reference sequence). V shed 5 bases and J shed 7 bases, with 15 bases lying between them. CDR3 coding DNA: TGTGCCAGCAGGCGGGACACCGCGGGTGAAGCTTTCTTT. Translated: CASRRDTAGEAFF.

This chain joins TRBV28 and TRBJ2-1, with 9 bases aligning to TRBD1. Losses at the gene ends were 7 bases for V and 0 bases for J; bases not matched to a gene: 13. The CDR3 sequence is 18 residues long. Looked up from germline, CDR1 is MDHEN and CDR2 is SYDVKM. For the CDR3, the DNA is TGTGCCAGCACCCGAGACAGGGGGTCCCTGAACTCCTACAATGAGCAGTTCTTC. Translated: CASTRDRGSLNSYNEQFF.

This chain joins TRBV3-1 (or the pseudogene TRBV3-2) and TRBJ2-3; TRBD2 aligns across 11 bases. CDR3 size: 16 residues. V was pared by 3 bases and J by 4 bases, with 6 bases of the junction left unmatched. Germline V gives CDR1 LGHDT, CDR2 YNNKEL (reference sequence). CDR3 residues: CASSHLAGGSPDTQYF. Here the CDR3 DNA reads TGTGCCAGCAGCCACTTAGCGGGAGGGAGTCCAGATACGCAGTATTTT.

The chain joins TRBV28 to TRBJ1-4; tentatively, D is TRBD1 (6 bases). The CDR3 sequence is 11 residues long. Trimming removed 10 bases from V and 6 bases from J, with 9 bases in between. Germline V gene sequence: CDR1 MDHEN, CDR2 SYDVKM. The CDR3 coding sequence is TGTGCCACCCGGACAGATGAAAAACTGTTTTTT. Translation gives CATRTDEKLFF.

V is TRBV6-1 and J is TRBJ2-7; D is undetermined. This CDR3 contains 12 residues. V was cut by 2 bases and J by 3 bases, with 5 bases left in between. Germline-derived CDR1 and CDR2 are MNHNS and SASEGT. Here the CDR3 DNA reads TGTGCCAGCAGTGAATCGTACTACGAGCAGTACTTC. It encodes CASSESYYEQYF.

The gene calls are TRBV2 and TRBJ2-2, with 7 bases matching TRBD2. Trimming removed 3 bases from V and 4 bases from J; junction bases left unmatched: 14. The CDR3 length is 18 residues. Germline assignment: CDR1 SNHLY and CDR2 FYNNEI. The CDR3 protein is CASSEGLAEIIGTGELFF. The CDR3 bases are TGTGCCAGCAGTGAGGGCCTAGCGGAGATAATCGGCACCGGGGAGCTGTTTTTT.

The gene calls are TRBV27 and TRBJ2-7; D gene uncertain. CDR3 size: 13 residues. Germline V CDR1 and CDR2: MNHEY, SMNVEV (reference sequence). The germline V and J ends were trimmed by 5 bases and 2 bases, with 10 bases remaining between them. The CDR3 DNA reads TGTGCCAGCAGTCTCATGATGGCCTACGAGCAGTACTTC. Translated: CASSLMMAYEQYF.

This clone turned up a few times. The chain joins TRBV19 to TRBJ2-1; 7 positions agree with TRBD1. The CDR3 is made up of 15 amino acids. Germline CDR1 and CDR2: LNHDA and SQIVND (reference sequence). V lost 7 bases and J lost 0; bases outside the gene matches: 6. CDR3 bases: TGTGCCAGTACCTCGGACAGGAGCTCCTACAATGAGCAGTTCTTC. Translating it yields CASTSDRSSYNEQFF.

The genes are TRBV4-1 and TRBJ1-3, with 9 bases fitting TRBD1. The V segment lost 3 bases and the J segment 2 bases; nucleotides outside the gene matches: 2. The V gene's germline CDR1 is MGHRA and CDR2 YSYEKL. CDR3 length: 15 residues. As DNA, the CDR3 is TGCGCCAGCAGCCAGGACAGGGGTACTGGAAACACCATATATTTT. Residues: CASSQDRGTGNTIYF.

This clone showed up just once. The chain joins TRBV21-1 to TRBJ1-5. TRBV21-1 corresponds to a pseudogene. The CDR3 spans 17 residues. The CDR3 region has the DNA TGTGCCAGCAGCAAACCCGGGAGGGTTTATAGCAATCAGCCCCAGCATTTT. Its translation is CASSKPGRVYSNQPQHF.

The chain links TRBV6-5 to TRBJ1-1; TRBD1 is a possible D gene (6 bases). V was cut by 6 bases and J by 6 bases, with 14 bases left in between. CDR3 length equals 13 residues. The germline V gene encodes CDR1 MNHEY and CDR2 SVGAGI. CDR3 protein: CASRNQGMSEAFF. CDR3 sequence (DNA): TGTGCCAGCAGAAATCAGGGGATGTCTGAAGCTTTCTTT.

By share of the sample, this clone is medium-sized. The chain recombines TRBV29-1 with TRBJ1-1, with 7 positions matching TRBD1. With 3 bases clipped from V and 4 bases from J, the junction kept 14 bases outside the gene matches. The CDR3 runs 16 residues. Germline V gene sequence: CDR1 SQVTM, CDR2 ANQGSEA. Here the CDR3 DNA reads TGCAGCGTTGACCGTGGGGAGGGGGCTACGGGCACTGAAGCTTTCTTT. It specifies CSVDRGEGATGTEAFF.

The V call is TRBV10-1, the J call TRBJ1-1, with TRBD1 matching 10 bases. Losses at the gene ends were 6 bases for V and 1 base for J; bases not matched to a gene: 2. The CDR3 consists of 14 residues. In germline, CDR1 is WNHNN, CDR2 SYGVQD (reference sequence). The CDR3 is CASSRDRGNTEAFF. In DNA form, the CDR3 reads TGCGCCAGCAGCAGGGACAGGGGGAACACTGAAGCTTTCTTT.

The rearrangement links TRBV6-6 to TRBJ2-5; 8 bases are shared with TRBD2. Germline V gene lookup returns CDR1 MNHNY and CDR2 SVGAGI (reference sequence). The V gene end was trimmed by 5 bases and the J gene end by 5 bases; junction bases not matched to a gene: 4. This CDR3 has 13 amino acids. The CDR3 sequence is CASSRGLGETQYF. The CDR3 nucleotides are TGTGCCAGCAGTCGGGGACTAGGCGAGACCCAGTACTTC.

This clone was detected a few times. The chain is built from TRBV7-9 and TRBJ2-2, with D tentatively TRBD2 (5 bases). This CDR3 has 15 amino acids. Deletions cut 0 bases from V and 8 bases from J, with 13 bases between. CDR1 and CDR2 from the germline V gene are SEHNR and FQNEAQ (reference sequence). The CDR3 DNA reads as TGTGCCAGCAGCTTAGCTGGGCCTAGCACTGGGGAGCTGTTTTTT. It is translated as CASSLAGPSTGELFF.

This clone was found a few times. This chain connects TRBV5-4 to TRBJ2-3; no clear D gene. The CDR3 has 16 residues. CDR1 and CDR2 from the germline V gene are SGHNT and YYREEE (reference sequence). Trimming cost V 0 bases and J 2 bases, with 13 bases left between them. CDR3 protein: CASSLGGPSPTDTQYF. CDR3 nucleotide sequence: TGTGCCAGCAGCTTGGGCGGACCGAGTCCCACAGATACGCAGTATTTT.

The V call is TRBV9, the J call TRBJ1-2, with TRBD1 as a possible D gene (5 bases). Between the trimmed V and J ends, which lost 4 bases and 9 bases, there was a span of 19 bases. Germline V CDR1 and CDR2: SGDLS, YYNGEE. The CDR3 has 14 amino acids. The CDR3 spells CASSPREGRSRYTF. As DNA, the CDR3 is TGTGCCAGCAGCCCCCGTGAGGGGCGCAGCCGCTACACCTTC. Full variable domain (missing parts from reference TRBV9 and TRBJ1-2): DSGVTQTPKHLITATGQRVTLRCSPRSGDLSVYWYQQSLDQGLQFLIQYYNGEERAKGNILERFSAQQFPDLHSELNLSSLELGDSALYFCASSPREGRSRYTFGSGTRLTVV.

CDR3 sequence (DNA): TGTGCCAGCAGCAAAGATGGCCAGGAATGGGGCGAGCAGTACTTC. Translating gives CASSKDGQEWGEQYF. The chain links TRBV21-1 to TRBJ2-7. TRBV21-1 is given as a pseudogene. The CDR3 covers 15 residues.

The count of this clone is one. J is TRBJ2-2 and V is TRBV19; tentatively, D is TRBD1 (6 bases). CDR3 size: 17 residues. Germline V lookup: CDR1 LNHDA, CDR2 SQIVND (reference sequence). The V and J ends lost 5 bases and 5 bases respectively, with 21 bases between them. The CDR3 region has the DNA TGTGCCAGTAGTGCCTCTAGCAGGGGAGTAAGGACCGGGGAGCTGTTTTTT. Translation: CASSASSRGVRTGELFF.

The V gene is TRBV5-1, the J gene TRBJ2-7; 7 positions agree with TRBD1. Germline V lookup: CDR1 SGHRS, CDR2 YFSETQ. The CDR3 totals 15 residues. V lost 4 bases and J lost 4; bases outside the gene matches: 11. Here the CDR3 reads CASSPGQSFLYEQYF. The CDR3 bases are TGCGCCAGCAGCCCGGGACAGAGCTTTTTATACGAGCAGTACTTC.

Only one count was recorded for this clone. The V and J genes are TRBV9 and TRBJ2-3; 8 nucleotides agree with TRBD2. V lost 3 bases and J lost 4; bases outside the gene matches: 10. Germline-derived CDR1 and CDR2 are SGDLS and YYNGEE. The CDR3 runs to 16 residues. CDR3 coding DNA: TGTGCCAGCAGCGCTTGGAACGGGAGGGCCGCAGATACGCAGTATTTT. Translation: CASSAWNGRAADTQYF.

The V gene is TRBV2, the J gene TRBJ2-5; no clear D. CDR3 size: 12 residues. Germline CDR1 SNHLY, CDR2 FYNNEI. V was shortened by 5 bases and J by 1 base, with 5 bases between the two germline ends. The CDR3 DNA is TGTGCCAGCAGTTTATCCCAAGAGACCCAGTACTTC. Translated, it gives CASSLSQETQYF.

This clone was detected only once. The chain couples TRBV24-1 to TRBJ2-5, with 12 bases aligning to TRBD2. J lost 5 bases, V lost 4 bases, and 7 bases had no gene match. Germline V CDR1 and CDR2: KGHDR, SFDVKD. There are 16 residues in the CDR3. The CDR3 is CATSDPTSGSGETQYF. The CDR3 region has the DNA TGTGCCACCAGTGACCCGACTAGCGGGAGCGGTGAGACCCAGTACTTC.

This clone was observed a few times. This chain links TRBV7-9 with TRBJ2-5; D might be TRBD1 (5 bases). This CDR3 region has 13 residues. Trimming cost V 5 bases and J 4 bases, with 11 bases left between them. Germline CDR1 reads SEHNR; CDR2 reads FQNEAQ (reference sequence). In nucleotides, the CDR3 is TGTGCCAGCAGCCTACAAGGGGTAGAGACCCAGTACTTC. Protein sequence: CASSLQGVETQYF.